The rows below give T cell receptor beta chains drawn from one sample of a study of identical twins. TCRdb re-called the 5' RACE reads with MiXCR, one entry per CDR3 protein. The sample holds roughly 720,000 distinct CDR3 sequences, about 20% seen once. The same specimen was also included in a second study, on T cells expressing NK-cell markers.

The sequenced sample was PBMCs. These receptors originate from a young woman in good health. The CDR3 runs from the conserved cysteine through the conserved F or W. A D gene is named only where the DNA matches it firmly. Rows give clone size only sometimes, using once, few, many, or a class for an expanded clone.

V gene	clone size	J gene	D gene	CDR3 DNA	CDR3 protein
TRBV19	.	TRBJ2-1	TRBD1	TGTGCCAGTAGTCCGGGACAGGGCGATGAGCAGTTCTTC	CASSPGQGDEQFF
TRBV27	.	TRBJ2-3	TRBD2	TGTGCCACCGACCCGGTGGGTAGCGGGAGGGGAGATACGCAGTATTTT	CATDPVGSGRGDTQYF
TRBV12-3/TRBV12-4	.	TRBJ2-7	.	TGTGCCAGCAGTTGGAGACTGGGGAGCTCCTACGAGCAGTACTTC	CASSWRLGSSYEQYF
TRBV10-3	few	TRBJ1-2	.	TGTGCCATCAGTGAGCGGGCAGAGCACTACACCTTC	CAISERAEHYTF
TRBV5-1	many	TRBJ2-1	TRBD2	TGCGCCAGCAGCCCGTTAGCACTAGCGGGAGGAGGTGAGCAGTTCTTC	CASSPLALAGGGEQFF
TRBV12-3/TRBV12-4	.	TRBJ2-7	.	TGTGCCAGCAGTTTACCGGCAGGTCCCTCTGACGAGCAGTACTTC	CASSLPAGPSDEQYF
TRBV12-3/TRBV12-4	.	TRBJ1-6	.	TGTGCCAGCAGGGACGAGCCATCACCCCTCCACTTT	CASRDEPSPLHF
TRBV5-1	few	TRBJ2-1	TRBD1	TGCGCCAGCAGCGGTCAGGGGGCCGGGGATGAGCAGTTCTTC	CASSGQGAGDEQFF
TRBV9	few	TRBJ2-1	TRBD2	TGTGCCAGCAGCGTAGATAGCGGGAGGGGACGAGAGCAGTTCTTC	CASSVDSGRGREQFF
TRBV20-1	.	TRBJ1-1	.	TGCAGTGCCCAAAAGGGAGCCATGAACACTGAAGCTTTCTTT	CSAQKGAMNTEAFF
TRBV12-3/TRBV12-4	.	TRBJ2-1	TRBD2	TGTGCCAGCAGTTTCCTCGGGAGGAGTGGCAATGAGCAGTTCTTC	CASSFLGRSGNEQFF
TRBV27	.	TRBJ2-7	.	TGTGCCAGCAGTCCCGTGGCCGCCAGGTTCGAGCAGTACTTC	CASSPVAARFEQYF
TRBV18	many	TRBJ2-7	.	TGTGCCAGCTCACTGTCATCTGGGGAGCAGTACTTC	CASSLSSGEQYF
TRBV9	few	TRBJ2-5	.	TGTGCCAGCAGCGTAGAAGGCTCACAAGAGACCCAGTACTTC	CASSVEGSQETQYF
TRBV20-1	.	TRBJ2-3	TRBD2	TGCAGTGCATTACCCGGGACTAGGGGCACAGATACGCAGTATTTT	CSALPGTRGTDTQYF
TRBV2	few	TRBJ1-6	.	TGTGCCAGCAGTGACCGGGACGTCAGAGATAATTCACCCCTCCACTTT	CASSDRDVRDNSPLHF
TRBV6-1	.	TRBJ1-1	.	TGTGCCAGCAGCACCGCGGGAGACTTTGAAGCTTTCTTT	CASSTAGDFEAFF
TRBV5-1	.	TRBJ2-3	.	TGCGCCAGCAGCGGAACAGCTACTAGCACAGATACGCAGTATTTT	CASSGTATSTDTQYF
TRBV6-1	.	TRBJ2-1	.	TGTGCCAGCCGAGGCTCTGGGACTCGCCGTGCGAATGAGCAGTTCTTC	CASRGSGTRRANEQFF
TRBV7-8	.	TRBJ2-2	TRBD1	TGTGCCAGCAGCCTCCGGGACAGGGTGTCCGGGGAGCTGTTTTTT	CASSLRDRVSGELFF
TRBV7-9	.	TRBJ2-1	.	TGTGCCAGCAGCTTAGTAGGTACTAGCCGGGAGGAGCAGTTCTTC	CASSLVGTSREEQFF
TRBV7-3	few	TRBJ1-1	.	TGTGCCAGCAGCTTAAATGCCAGGGAGAACACTGAAGCTTTCTTT	CASSLNARENTEAFF
TRBV6-1	few	TRBJ1-6	.	TGTGCCAGCAGTGAACCAGGAGCCCTCCACTTT	CASSEPGALHF
TRBV29-1	.	TRBJ2-1	TRBD2	TGCAGCGTTGACTCGCGGGAGAAATCCTACAATGAGCAGTTCTTC	CSVDSREKSYNEQFF
TRBV5-1	.	TRBJ2-2	.	TGCGCCAGCAGCCCTCTAAGGGTCGGGACCGGGGAGCTGTTTTTT	CASSPLRVGTGELFF
TRBV7-2	few	TRBJ2-1	.	TGTGCCAGCAGTCCCACCGGGACGGTGAACAATGAGCAGTTCTTC	CASSPTGTVNNEQFF
TRBV2	.	TRBJ2-2	TRBD1	TGTGCCCTAAGGGGGCCCGACACCGGGGAGCTGTTTTTT	CALRGPDTGELFF
TRBV9	.	TRBJ1-6	.	TGTGCCAGCAGCGTAGCTGGGTCTTTGTCGCACTCACCCCTCCACTTT	CASSVAGSLSHSPLHF